This T cell receptor (beta chain) was sequenced in a study of blood T cell dynamics during melanoma immunotherapy. Across the whole study: Patients with metastatic melanoma got pembrolizumab or nivolumab-ipilimumab as first-line care.

Regarding time point: week 3, after first cycle of checkpoint inhibitor. Samples come from before therapy and from week 3 after the first blockade cycle. DNA loading was fixed at 350 ng for all bulk PBMC samples. The data were produced by immunoSEQ multiplex PCR, yet TCRdb's version contains in-frame clones alone and is incomplete. Of approximately 7,000 clones listed, roughly 84% are singletons. About this clone: No antigen is known for it.

Study-level results: Clones driving repertoire changes may be melanoma-specific or general immune activation.

The germline CDR1 and CDR2 sequences are SGHDN and FVKESK. The CDR3 sequence is 13 residues long. The V end was cut by 4 bases, the J end by 5 bases, with 11 bases between. This TCR came from a human donor with melanoma. Some clones in this sample may be carry-over from other donors' samples. Specimen: blood, collected from a patient treated with checkpoint blockade. This rearrangement joins TRBV14 to TRBJ1-2; weak D call: TRBD1 (5 bases). In DNA, the CDR3 is TGTGCCAGCAGCCTCGGGACGGCGTATGGCTACACCTTC. This codes for CASSLGTAYGYTF.